This T cell receptor beta chain came from a study of early T cells in non-severe SARS-CoV-2 infection. The TCR library protocol was used to attach unique molecular identifiers. These identifiers were attached to individual cDNA molecules. Each CDR3 protein is one row after TCRdb ran MiXCR on the 5' RACE reads. Altogether 68,000 or so distinct CDR3 sequences are present, 11% being singletons, with the ten largest covering around 6.6%. Sample: whole blood. This sequence originates from an adult who was a healthcare worker with PCR-confirmed SARS-CoV-2 infection or an uninfected control (not recorded which).

The CDR3 loop is CASIRDRGHEQYF. The CDR3 bases are TGTGCCAGCATAAGGGACAGGGGGCACGAGCAGTACTTC. This chain links TRBV7-9 with TRBJ2-7; 12 positions match TRBD1. V lost 7 bases, J lost 5 bases, and 3 bases stayed unmatched. Germline CDR1 and CDR2: SEHNR and FQNEAQ (reference sequence). CDR3 size: 13 residues.